This T cell receptor beta chain was captured by sequencing in a study of blood T cells in healthy people across ages. Whole-study results and caveats: Changes seen in expanded clonotypes were possibly confounded by donor CMV status left unknown. Diversity estimates from one million T cells were considered underestimates.

A minimum of 5 micrograms of total RNA was extracted per sample. The second PCR ran roughly 7 to 11 cycles with a sample-barcoded 5' primer and J-beta primers. In TCRdb, the 5' RACE reads were re-called with MiXCR into one record per CDR3 protein. The top ten clones hold around a fifth of a sample with about 720,000 distinct CDR3 sequences, around a fifth of them seen once. There are 15 residues in the CDR3. Remarks on this clonotype: Its antigen is unidentified.

The sequenced sample consisted of blood. This TCR was sampled from a man between 70 and 80 years old in good health. V is TRBV21-1 and J is TRBJ2-1; the table gives TRBD1 as D, unverified against the DNA. TRBV21-1 is marked as a pseudogene. The CDR3 nucleotides are TGTGCCAGCAGCAAATGGGGGAAACACTACAATGAGCGGTTCTTC. The encoded protein is CASSKWGKHYNERFF.